This T cell receptor beta chain came from a study of CXCR3-negative and CXCR3-positive naive CD8 T cells. The wider study: Roughly 135 million TRB reads were obtained overall (about 1.5 +/- 0.3 million per library). Study findings and constraints: Memory cells showed distinct TRBV-TRBJ patterns, while the two naive subsets matched. TRB CDR3 hydrophobicity was greater in CXCR3-positive naive cells than in CXCR3-negative naive cells.

Using triplicate sorts, approximately 300,000 cells were collected each time from every CD8+ T cell subset. Via 5' RACE with UMI labels, TRB cDNA libraries were prepared. One entry per CDR3 protein, without DNA, is what TCRdb gives after re-calling the 5' RACE reads. Seen in this sample are 46,000 or so distinct CDR3 sequences; the ten most common clones hold approximately 2.3%. The germline CDR1 and CDR2 sequences are DFQATT and SNEGSKA (reference sequence). The CDR3 is 16 amino acids. As for this clonotype: What it binds is not known.

The genes are TRBV20-1 and TRBJ2-1; with no DNA, the TCRdb D assignment of TRBD1 cannot be verified. Sequencing input: naive CXCR3- CD8+ T cells from blood. Subset given: CD45RO-CCR7+CD27+CD95- naive CD8+ T cells lacking CXCR3 (TNR3-). This receptor was obtained from a human donor in good health. Some clones in this sample may be carry-over from other donors' samples. This CDR3 reads CSASRTRDIWGNEQFF.